The 32 T cell receptor beta chains below come from one sample, sequenced in a study of blood T cell repertoires in COVID-19. The repertoire was sequenced with immunoSEQ multiplex PCR; TCRdb's copy has only in-frame clones and lacks some. Among some 120,000 clones, 85% to 90% were seen once, and the ten largest hold more than 2%. Sequencing was carried out using peripheral blood. These receptors were collected from a woman aged 45-65 years with acute or convalescent COVID-19.

This clone was picked up one time. The gene calls are TRBV7-3 and TRBJ2-6; 9 positions match TRBD1. The CDR3 consists of 18 residues. The J segment lost 2 bases and the V segment lost 1 base, leaving 6 bases of the junction unmatched. CDR1 SGHTA and CDR2 FQGTGA come from the germline V gene. CDR3 coding DNA: TGTGCCAGCAGCTTAAAGGGACAGGGAAGCACTGGGGCCAACGTCCTGACTTTC. It is translated as CASSLKGQGSTGANVLTF.

This clone was found a few times. The gene calls are TRBV11-2 and TRBJ2-2; possible D gene TRBD1, 6 bases. The CDR3 extends over 14 amino acids. V was shortened by 7 bases and J by 2 bases, with 11 bases between the two germline ends. Germline CDR1 and CDR2: SGHAT and FQNNGV. Written as DNA, the CDR3 is TGTGCCAGCAACCGGGACAAAAACACCGGGGAGCTGTTTTTT. Amino acids: CASNRDKNTGELFF.

This clone was seen once. The chain has TRBV15 and TRBJ2-3; 10 nucleotides match TRBD2. The trim removed 0 bases at V and 2 bases at J, leaving 8 bases unmatched. CDR3 size: 18 residues. Germline V gene data show CDR1 as LNHNV and CDR2 as YYDKDF (reference sequence). The CDR3 is CATSRDRRTSGFTDTQYF. In DNA form, the CDR3 reads TGTGCCACCAGCAGAGATCGCAGGACTAGCGGTTTCACAGATACGCAGTATTTT.

The chain combines TRBV19 with TRBJ1-1; D ambiguous. There are 14 residues in the CDR3. With 5 bases removed from V and 6 bases from J, the gap between germline ends came to 16 bases. Per germline, CDR1 LNHDA and CDR2 SQIVND (reference sequence). CDR3 coding DNA: TGTGCCAGTAGTCCTGAGGCACAATGGGCTGAAGCTTTCTTT. Translation gives CASSPEAQWAEAFF.

J is TRBJ2-7 and V is TRBV11-1; 9 nucleotides line up with TRBD2. From germline, CDR1 is SGHAT and CDR2 FQDESV (reference sequence). The CDR3 totals 15 residues. V shed 1 base and J 2 bases; nucleotides not matched to a gene: 3. CDR3 DNA: TGTGCCAGCAGCTTAGGTGCGGGGGGGACCTACGAGCAGTACTTC. Residues: CASSLGAGGTYEQYF.

This rearrangement joins TRBV7-2 to TRBJ2-1; the D is unclear. CDR3 size: 15 residues. V shed 1 base and J shed 7 bases, with 14 bases lying between them. The germline V gene has CDR1 SGHTA and CDR2 FQGNSA. The CDR3 DNA follows: TGTGCCAGCAGCTTAGGACTTCAGTACAAGAATGAGCAGTTCTTC. This sequence encodes CASSLGLQYKNEQFF.

This rearrangement joins TRBV2 to TRBJ1-5, with D maybe TRBD1 (5 bases). CDR1 is SNHLY, CDR2 FYNNEI, per germline. The germline V and J ends were trimmed by 6 bases and 3 bases, with 12 bases remaining between them. CDR3 length: 14 amino acids. The CDR3 coding sequence is TGTGCCAGCAGCCAGACAGAATACAATCAGCCCCAGCATTTT. Protein product: CASSQTEYNQPQHF.

The chain combines TRBV5-6 with TRBJ1-3; D unresolved. CDR1 is SGHDT and CDR2 is YYEEEE in the germline V gene. With 3 bases removed from V and 0 bases from J, the gap between germline ends came to 10 bases. The length of the CDR3 is 15 residues. The CDR3 region is CASSSLGSSGNTIYF. The CDR3 DNA is TGTGCCAGCAGCTCCCTCGGTAGCTCTGGAAACACCATATATTTT.

Remarks on this clone: The same CDR3 arises from other DNA sequences in this sample as well. The chain has TRBV18 and TRBJ1-6, with a tentative D call TRBD1 (6 bases). Germline V gives CDR1 KGHSH, CDR2 LQKENI. This CDR3 region has 14 residues. The V and J ends lost 3 bases and 5 bases respectively, with 8 bases between them. CDR3 nucleotides: TGTGCCAGCTCACCCGACAGGAATAATTCACCCCTCCACTTT. Amino acid sequence: CASSPDRNNSPLHF. Full variable domain (missing parts from reference TRBV18 and TRBJ1-6): NAGVMQNPRHLVRRRGQEARLRCSPMKGHSHVYWYRQLPEEGLKFMVYLQKENIIDESGMPKERFSAEFPKEGPSILRIQQVVRGDSAAYFCASSPDRNNSPLHFGNGTRLTVT.

The rearrangement links TRBV7-3 to TRBJ2-3, with a weak D call TRBD1 (6 bases). V gave up 5 bases and J gave up 2 bases, with 17 bases separating them. CDR1 SGHTA and CDR2 FQGTGA come from the germline V gene. The CDR3 runs to 16 residues. For the CDR3, the DNA is TGTGCCAGCAGCCCAGGGGCATTCCTCCACACAGATACGCAGTATTTT. Residues: CASSPGAFLHTDTQYF.

The chain links TRBV7-8 to TRBJ1-2; D gene ambiguous. CDR3 length: 14 residues. Germline CDR1 SGHVS, CDR2 FQNEAQ. V was shortened by 3 bases and J by 3 bases, with 11 bases between the two germline ends. CDR3: CASSFGLSDYGYTF. Written as DNA, the CDR3 is TGTGCCAGCAGCTTCGGACTTTCGGACTATGGCTACACCTTC.

V and J are TRBV4-1 and TRBJ2-1; 9 positions agree with TRBD2. The CDR3 spans 16 residues. CDR1 is MGHRA and CDR2 is YSYEKL in the germline V gene. V was clipped by 0 bases and J by 4 bases; unmatched bases: 4. The CDR3 here is CASSQENLAGYNEQFF. The DNA of the CDR3 is TGCGCCAGCAGCCAAGAAAACCTAGCGGGGTACAATGAGCAGTTCTTC.

This clone was seen many times. V usage is TRBV6-6 and J usage is TRBJ1-3, with D unresolved. The length of the CDR3 is 14 residues. CDR1 is MNHNY and CDR2 is SVGAGI in the germline V gene (reference sequence). Trimming took off 5 bases at V and 0 bases at J, with 8 bases between the two ends. CDR3 sequence: CASSTRSSGNTIYF. Written as DNA, the CDR3 is TGTGCCAGCAGTACTCGTTCCTCTGGAAACACCATATATTTT.

The chain is built from TRBV19 and TRBJ2-3, with 10 bases identical to TRBD1. The CDR3 spans 13 residues. Germline V gives CDR1 LNHDA, CDR2 SQIVND (reference sequence). The V segment lost 7 bases and the J segment 5 bases; nucleotides outside the gene matches: 3. CDR3 in amino acids: CASIDRGQDTQYF. CDR3 nucleotide sequence: TGTGCCAGTATCGACAGGGGGCAAGATACGCAGTATTTT.

The genes are TRBV18 and TRBJ2-5; 8 bases line up with TRBD1. V lost 1 base to trimming and J lost 5 bases; unmatched junction nucleotides: 6. The CDR3 runs to 15 residues. The germline CDR1 and CDR2 sequences are KGHSH and LQKENI. CDR3 amino acids: CASSPLAGGRETQYF. CDR3 bases: TGTGCCAGCTCACCACTCGCAGGGGGCAGGGAGACCCAGTACTTC.

The rearrangement joins TRBV12-2 to TRBJ2-1; TRBD2, the table's D call, lacks a check against the DNA. TRBV12-2 is annotated as a pseudogene. The CDR3 covers 17 residues. CDR3: CASRSPCPPSGNNEQFF. The CDR3 DNA is TGTGCAAGTCGCTCCCCCTGTCCCCCTAGCGGCAACAATGAGCAGTTCTTC.

The chain couples TRBV10-3 to TRBJ1-2; D unresolved. This CDR3 has 12 amino acids. The V gene lost 4 bases and the J gene lost 7 bases, with 10 bases spanning the gap. CDR1 and CDR2 (germline): ENHRY, SYGVKD. The CDR3 nucleotides are TGTGCCATCAGTGGAGGATCTCTTGGCTACACCTTC. Amino acid sequence: CAISGGSLGYTF.

This chain links TRBV7-9 with TRBJ1-2; no firm D call. The CDR3 sequence is 13 residues long. CDR1 and CDR2 (germline): SEHNR, FQNEAQ (reference sequence). Trimming removed 4 bases from V and 4 bases from J, with 10 bases in between. The CDR3 DNA reads as TGTGCCAGCAGCTCTCCCTCGGGCTATGGCTACACCTTC. Protein product: CASSSPSGYGYTF.

The chain recombines TRBV15 with TRBJ2-3; 10 positions agree with TRBD2. In germline, CDR1 is LNHNV, CDR2 YYDKDF (reference sequence). V was pared by 0 bases and J by 3 bases, with 12 bases of the junction left unmatched. This CDR3 is 19 amino acids long. This CDR3 reads CATSRDRRASGSGTDTQYF. As DNA, the CDR3 is TGTGCCACCAGCAGAGATAGAAGGGCTAGCGGGAGTGGGACAGATACGCAGTATTTT. The whole variable domain, remainder taken from reference TRBV15 and TRBJ2-3, is DAMVIQNPRYQVTQFGKPVTLSCSQTLNHNVMYWYQQKSSQAPKLLFHYYDKDFNNEADTPDNFQSRRPNTSFCFLDIRSPGLGDTAMYLCATSRDRRASGSGTDTQYFGPGTRLTVL.

The V call is TRBV19, the J call TRBJ1-5, with a possible D match to TRBD1 (5 bases). This CDR3 has 14 amino acids. Germline V gene lookup returns CDR1 LNHDA and CDR2 SQIVND (reference sequence). V lost 7 bases and J 6 bases, leaving 16 bases between the germline ends. CDR3 residues: CASNPDRNVQPQHF. CDR3 bases: TGTGCCAGTAATCCTGACAGAAATGTTCAGCCCCAGCATTTT.

Comment on this clone: Compared with germline, one end of the junction differs, possibly owing to a read error. V usage is TRBV3-1 (or the pseudogene TRBV3-2) and J usage is TRBJ1-2, with no clear D. The CDR3 loop spans 11 amino acids. CDR1 and CDR2 from the germline V gene are LGHDT and YNNKEL (reference sequence). The CDR3 protein is CASSLEGSYIF. CDR3 sequence (DNA): TGTGCCAGCAGCCTTGAGGGTAGCTACATCTTC.

V and J are TRBV24-1 and TRBJ1-1, with 7 bases identical to TRBD1. The germline gives CDR1 KGHDR, CDR2 SFDVKD. The CDR3 extends over 13 amino acids. J was trimmed by 5 bases and V by 7 bases; bases with no gene match: 6. The CDR3 bases are TGTGCCACCAGAAGGGGGCAAGGAACTGAAGCTTTCTTT. Translated, it gives CATRRGQGTEAFF.

This chain uses TRBV12-5 with TRBJ1-1; 9 nucleotides align to TRBD1. The V segment lost 5 bases and the J segment 7 bases; nucleotides outside the gene matches: 14. The CDR3 loop spans 16 amino acids. Germline V gives CDR1 LGHNT, CDR2 FRNRAP. CDR3 coding DNA: TGTGCTAGTGGTGGGAACTCGGACAGGGGCGGCCTTGAAGCTTTCTTT. Translated: CASGGNSDRGGLEAFF.

The chain is built from TRBV29-1 and TRBJ1-2, with TRBD1 matching 9 bases. The V segment lost 6 bases and the J segment 5 bases; nucleotides outside the gene matches: 13. The CDR3 consists of 15 residues. Germline V gene lookup returns CDR1 SQVTM and CDR2 ANQGSEA. CDR3 sequence: CSVLGRDREGYGYTF. The CDR3 DNA sequence: TGCAGCGTCCTCGGAAGGGACAGGGAAGGATATGGCTACACCTTC.

This chain uses TRBV19 with TRBJ1-5; the D gene is possibly TRBD1 (5 bases). Germline CDR1 and CDR2: LNHDA and SQIVND (reference sequence). Trimming left V 6 bases short and J 4 bases short, with 16 bases between. The CDR3 spans 15 residues. Here the CDR3 DNA reads TGTGCCAGTAGAAAAACCCGGGACTCGAATCAGCCCCAGCATTTT. Its protein product is CASRKTRDSNQPQHF.

The chain uses TRBV3-1 (or the pseudogene TRBV3-2) and TRBJ2-3; D unresolved. There are 12 residues in the CDR3. Germline V lookup: CDR1 LGHDT, CDR2 YNNKEL (reference sequence). V lost 3 bases to trimming and J lost 4 bases, with 5 bases between them. CDR3 protein: CASSQFADTQYF. The CDR3 nucleotides are TGTGCCAGCAGCCAGTTCGCAGATACGCAGTATTTT.

The chain has TRBV18 and TRBJ1-3; D perhaps matches TRBD1 (6 bases). The V gene lost 6 bases and the J gene lost 2 bases, with 11 bases spanning the gap. From germline, CDR1 is KGHSH and CDR2 LQKENI. The CDR3 length is 14 residues. CDR3 sequence: CASSRNRAGNTIYF. The DNA for the CDR3 is TGTGCCAGCTCGCGCAACAGGGCTGGAAACACCATATATTTT.

The V gene is TRBV4-3, the J gene TRBJ1-2; 7 nucleotides align to TRBD1. The length of the CDR3 is 14 residues. J was trimmed by 10 bases and V by 3 bases; bases with no gene match: 11. Germline loops: CDR1 LGHNA, CDR2 YSLEER. For the CDR3, the DNA is TGCGCCAGCAGCCAGACCCCGACAGGGAGTGTCTACACCTTC. Its protein product is CASSQTPTGSVYTF.

The V call is TRBV14, the J call TRBJ1-1; D is possibly TRBD1 (6 bases). The germline CDR1 and CDR2 sequences are SGHDN and FVKESK. Trimming left V 3 bases short and J 8 bases short, with 16 bases between. CDR3 length equals 14 residues. CDR3 bases: TGTGCCAGCAGCCAGGATAACAGGGCTCCCGAAGCTTTCTTT. Translating it yields CASSQDNRAPEAFF. Supplemented by reference TRBV14 and TRBJ1-1, the full variable domain reads EAGVTQFPSHSVIEKGQTVTLRCDPISGHDNLYWYRRVMGKEIKFLLHFVKESKQDESGMPNNRFLAERTGGTYSTLKVQPAELEDSGVYFCASSQDNRAPEAFFGQGTRLTVV.

In this sample, this clone turned up a few times. The chain carries TRBV19 and TRBJ1-3; the D gene is possibly TRBD1 (5 bases). The CDR3 loop spans 15 amino acids. With 1 base removed from V and 8 bases from J, the gap between germline ends came to 15 bases. Germline CDR1 is LNHDA and CDR2 is SQIVND (reference sequence). Written as DNA, the CDR3 is TGTGCCAGTAGTATAGTCGGCCAGGGCAGCCACACCATATATTTT. This encodes CASSIVGQGSHTIYF.

The CDR3 nucleotides read TGTGCCAGCAGCCCACAGGGAATTGGCACTGAAGCTTTCTTT. It codes for CASSPQGIGTEAFF. V and J are TRBV6-4 and TRBJ1-1; possibly TRBD1 for D (6 bases). The CDR3 is 14 amino acids. Germline CDR1 MRHNA, CDR2 SNTAGT. Trimming cost V 6 bases and J 4 bases, with 15 bases left between them.

The chain links TRBV6-5 to TRBJ1-1, with 7 bases lining up with TRBD1. CDR3 length equals 14 residues. The germline V gene encodes CDR1 MNHEY and CDR2 SVGAGI. V gave up 6 bases and J gave up 6 bases; unmatched junction bases: 10. In DNA form, the CDR3 reads TGTGCCAGCAGGGGGAGAAGGGGGCTGTCTGAAGCTTTCTTT. It is translated as CASRGRRGLSEAFF.